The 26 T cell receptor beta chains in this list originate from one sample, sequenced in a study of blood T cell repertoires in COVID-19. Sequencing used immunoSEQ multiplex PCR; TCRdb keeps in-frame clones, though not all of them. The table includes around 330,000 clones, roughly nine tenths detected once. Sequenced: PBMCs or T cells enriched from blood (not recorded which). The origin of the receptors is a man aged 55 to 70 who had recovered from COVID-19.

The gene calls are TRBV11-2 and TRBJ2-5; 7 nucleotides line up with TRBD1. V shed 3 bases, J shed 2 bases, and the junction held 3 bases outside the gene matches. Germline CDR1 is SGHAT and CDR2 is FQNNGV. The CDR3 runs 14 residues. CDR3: CASSFGQAQETQYF. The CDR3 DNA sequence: TGTGCCAGCAGCTTCGGACAGGCTCAAGAGACCCAGTACTTC.

Here the CDR3 reads CASSIGGGPNQPQHF. CDR3 DNA sequence: TGTGCCAGTAGTATAGGCGGGGGCCCCAATCAGCCCCAGCATTTT. The chain couples TRBV19 to TRBJ1-5; D may be TRBD1 (6 bases). This CDR3 spans 15 amino acids. The germline V gene encodes CDR1 LNHDA and CDR2 SQIVND (reference sequence). The ends were cut back, 1 base at V and 3 bases at J, with 10 bases in the middle.

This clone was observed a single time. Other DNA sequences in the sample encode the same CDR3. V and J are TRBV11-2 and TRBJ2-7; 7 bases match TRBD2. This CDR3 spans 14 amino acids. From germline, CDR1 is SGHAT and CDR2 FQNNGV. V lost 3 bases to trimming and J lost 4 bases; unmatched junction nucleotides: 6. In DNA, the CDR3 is TGTGCCAGCAGCTTGGGGGGGGGAGCTTACGAGCAGTACTTC. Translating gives CASSLGGGAYEQYF.

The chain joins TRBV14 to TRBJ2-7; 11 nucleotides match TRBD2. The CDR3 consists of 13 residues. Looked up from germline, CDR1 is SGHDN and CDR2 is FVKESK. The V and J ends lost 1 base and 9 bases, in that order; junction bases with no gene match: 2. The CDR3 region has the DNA TGTGCCAGCAGCCAAGGACTAGCGGGAACGCAGTACTTC. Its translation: CASSQGLAGTQYF.

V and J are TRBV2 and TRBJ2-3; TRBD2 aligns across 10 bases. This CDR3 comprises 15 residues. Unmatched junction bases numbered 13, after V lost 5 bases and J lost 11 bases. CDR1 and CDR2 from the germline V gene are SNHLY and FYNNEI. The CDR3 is CASSSLKRGGSEQYF. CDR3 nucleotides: TGTGCCAGCAGTAGTCTAAAGCGGGGGGGGAGTGAGCAGTATTTT.

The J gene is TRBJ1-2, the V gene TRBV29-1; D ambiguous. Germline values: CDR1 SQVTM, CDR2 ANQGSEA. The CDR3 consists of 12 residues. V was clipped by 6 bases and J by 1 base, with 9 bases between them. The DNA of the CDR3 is TGCAGCGTGGTGGAGGGTAACTATGGCTACACCTTC. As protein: CSVVEGNYGYTF.

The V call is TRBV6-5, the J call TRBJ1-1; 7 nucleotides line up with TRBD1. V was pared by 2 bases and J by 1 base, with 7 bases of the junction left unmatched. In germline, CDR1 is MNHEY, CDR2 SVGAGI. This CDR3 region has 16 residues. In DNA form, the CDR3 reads TGTGCCAGCAGTTACCTAGCGACAGGGAGGAACACTGAAGCTTTCTTT. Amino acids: CASSYLATGRNTEAFF.

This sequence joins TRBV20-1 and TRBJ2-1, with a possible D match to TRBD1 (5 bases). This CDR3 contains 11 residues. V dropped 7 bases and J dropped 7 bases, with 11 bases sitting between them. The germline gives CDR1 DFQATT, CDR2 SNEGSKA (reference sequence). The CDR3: CSVSGNNEQFF. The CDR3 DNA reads TGCAGTGTCTCAGGGAATAATGAGCAGTTCTTC.

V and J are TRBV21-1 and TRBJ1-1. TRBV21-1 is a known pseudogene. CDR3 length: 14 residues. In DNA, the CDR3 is TGTGCCAGCAGCAAACGGGGGGAGTCGCCTGAAGCTTTCTTT. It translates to CASSKRGESPEAFF.

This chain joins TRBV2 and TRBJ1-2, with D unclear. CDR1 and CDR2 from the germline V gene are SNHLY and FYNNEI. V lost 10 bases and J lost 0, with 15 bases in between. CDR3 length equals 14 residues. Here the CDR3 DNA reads TGTGCCACAAGACGGAGAGTTACTAACTATGGCTACACCTTC. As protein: CATRRRVTNYGYTF. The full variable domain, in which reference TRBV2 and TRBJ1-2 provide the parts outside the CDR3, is EPEVTQTPSHQVTQMGQEVILRCVPISNHLYFYWYRQILGQKVEFLVSFYNNEISEKSEIFDDQFSVERPDGSNFTLKIRSTKLEDSAMYFCATRRRVTNYGYTFGSGTRLTVV.

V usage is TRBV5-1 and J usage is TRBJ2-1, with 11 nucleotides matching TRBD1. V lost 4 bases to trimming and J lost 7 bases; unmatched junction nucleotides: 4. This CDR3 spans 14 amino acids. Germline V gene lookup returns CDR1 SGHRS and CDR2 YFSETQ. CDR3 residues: CASSQGQGVNEQFF. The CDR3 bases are TGCGCCAGCAGCCAGGGACAGGGGGTGAATGAGCAGTTCTTC.

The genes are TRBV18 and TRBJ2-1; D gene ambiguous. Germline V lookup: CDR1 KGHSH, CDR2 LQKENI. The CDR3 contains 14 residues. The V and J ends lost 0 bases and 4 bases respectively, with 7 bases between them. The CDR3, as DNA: TGTGCCAGCTCACCACCGGCGGTTTACAATGAGCAGTTCTTC. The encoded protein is CASSPPAVYNEQFF.

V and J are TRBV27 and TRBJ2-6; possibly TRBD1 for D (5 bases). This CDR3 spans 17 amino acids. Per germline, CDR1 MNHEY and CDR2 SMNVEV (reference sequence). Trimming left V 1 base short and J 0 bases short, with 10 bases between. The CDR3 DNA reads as TGTGCCAGCAGTTTATTCCAGGGAAGCTCTGGGGCCAACGTCCTGACTTTC. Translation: CASSLFQGSSGANVLTF.

For the CDR3, the DNA is TGTGCCAGCAGCTTAGGGGGGACTCTAACAGATACGCAGTATTTT. Translating it yields CASSLGGTLTDTQYF. The V and J genes are TRBV11-2 and TRBJ2-3; D might be TRBD2 (6 bases). Trimming took 1 base from V and 3 from J, leaving 11 bases between them. CDR1 is SGHAT, CDR2 FQNNGV, per germline. This CDR3 comprises 15 residues. Combining the CDR3 with reference TRBV11-2 and TRBJ2-3 gives the whole variable domain EAGVAQSPRYKIIEKRQSVAFWCNPISGHATLYWYQQILGQGPKLLIQFQNNGVVDDSQLPKDRFSAERLKGVDSTLKIQPAKLEDSAVYLCASSLGGTLTDTQYFGPGTRLTVL.

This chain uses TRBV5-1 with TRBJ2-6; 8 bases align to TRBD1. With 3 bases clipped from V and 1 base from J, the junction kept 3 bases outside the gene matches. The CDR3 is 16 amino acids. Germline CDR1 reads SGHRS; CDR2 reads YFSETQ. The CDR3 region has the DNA TGCGCCAGCAGCTCGCGACAGGGGTCTGGGGCCAACGTCCTGACTTTC. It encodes CASSSRQGSGANVLTF.

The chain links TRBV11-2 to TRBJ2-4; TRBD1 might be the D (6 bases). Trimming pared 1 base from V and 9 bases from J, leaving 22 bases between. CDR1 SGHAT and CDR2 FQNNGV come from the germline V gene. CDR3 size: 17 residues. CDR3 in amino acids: CASSLGARGSLPGIQYF. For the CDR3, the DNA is TGTGCCAGCAGCTTAGGAGCCAGGGGATCCCTTCCGGGCATTCAGTACTTC. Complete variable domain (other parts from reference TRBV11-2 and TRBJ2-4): EAGVAQSPRYKIIEKRQSVAFWCNPISGHATLYWYQQILGQGPKLLIQFQNNGVVDDSQLPKDRFSAERLKGVDSTLKIQPAKLEDSAVYLCASSLGARGSLPGIQYFGAGTRLSVL.

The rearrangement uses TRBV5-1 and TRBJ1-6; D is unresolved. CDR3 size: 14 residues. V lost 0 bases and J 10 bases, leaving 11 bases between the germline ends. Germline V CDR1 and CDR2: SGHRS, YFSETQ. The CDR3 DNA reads TGCGCCAGCAGCTTGGTCCGGGAGGAGTCACCCCTCCACTTT. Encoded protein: CASSLVREESPLHF. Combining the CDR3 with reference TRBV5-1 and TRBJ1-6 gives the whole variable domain KAGVTQTPRYLIKTRGQQVTLSCSPISGHRSVSWYQQTPGQGLQFLFEYFSETQRNKGNFPGRFSGRQFSNSRSEMNVSTLELGDSALYLCASSLVREESPLHFGNGTRLTVT.

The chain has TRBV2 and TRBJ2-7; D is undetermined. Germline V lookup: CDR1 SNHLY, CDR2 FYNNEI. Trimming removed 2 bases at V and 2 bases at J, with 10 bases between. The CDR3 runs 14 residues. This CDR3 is CASSEMLGAYEQYF. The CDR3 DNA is TGTGCCAGCAGTGAAATGCTAGGTGCCTACGAGCAGTACTTC.

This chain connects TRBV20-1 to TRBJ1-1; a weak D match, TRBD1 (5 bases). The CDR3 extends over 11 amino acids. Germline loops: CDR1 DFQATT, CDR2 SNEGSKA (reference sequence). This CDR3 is CRAGRDTEAFF. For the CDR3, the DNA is TGCAGGGCCGGCAGGGACACTGAAGCTTTCTTT.

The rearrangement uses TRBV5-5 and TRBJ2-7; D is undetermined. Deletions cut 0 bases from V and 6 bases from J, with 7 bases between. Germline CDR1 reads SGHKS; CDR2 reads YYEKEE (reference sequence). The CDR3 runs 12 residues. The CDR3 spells CASSLVTSEQYF. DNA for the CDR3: TGTGCCAGCAGCTTGGTGACTTCCGAGCAGTACTTC.

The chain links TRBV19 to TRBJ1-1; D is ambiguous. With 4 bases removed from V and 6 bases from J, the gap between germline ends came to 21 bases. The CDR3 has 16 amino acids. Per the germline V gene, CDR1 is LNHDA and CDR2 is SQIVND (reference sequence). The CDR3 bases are TGTGCCAGTAGTACGCCGCCCCGGGGAAATGGAGCTGAAGCTTTCTTT. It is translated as CASSTPPRGNGAEAFF.

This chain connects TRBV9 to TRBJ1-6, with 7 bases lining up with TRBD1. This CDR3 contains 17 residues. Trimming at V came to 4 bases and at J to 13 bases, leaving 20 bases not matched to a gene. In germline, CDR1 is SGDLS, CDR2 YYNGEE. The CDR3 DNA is TGTGCCAGCAGCCCCGCGACCATGGGGACAGAATTCATGCCCCTCCACTTT. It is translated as CASSPATMGTEFMPLHF.

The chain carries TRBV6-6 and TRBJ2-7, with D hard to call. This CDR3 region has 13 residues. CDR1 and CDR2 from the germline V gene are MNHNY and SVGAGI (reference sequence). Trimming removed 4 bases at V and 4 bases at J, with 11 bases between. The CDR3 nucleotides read TGTGCCAGCAGTTTCGTAGACGGGTACGAGCAGTACTTC. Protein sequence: CASSFVDGYEQYF.

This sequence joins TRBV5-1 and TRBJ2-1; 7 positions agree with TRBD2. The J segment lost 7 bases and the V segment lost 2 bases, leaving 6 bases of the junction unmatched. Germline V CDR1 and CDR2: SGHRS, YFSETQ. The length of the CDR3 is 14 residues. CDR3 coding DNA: TGCGCCAGCAGCTTAGGAATCGGGGGGAATGAGCAGTTCTTC. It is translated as CASSLGIGGNEQFF.

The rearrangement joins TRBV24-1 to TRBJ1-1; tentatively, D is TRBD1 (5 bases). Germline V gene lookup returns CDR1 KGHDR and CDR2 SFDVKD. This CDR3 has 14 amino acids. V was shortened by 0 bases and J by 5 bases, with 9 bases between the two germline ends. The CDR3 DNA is TGTGCCACCAGTGATTTGGGGGGGAATACTGAAGCTTTCTTT. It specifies CATSDLGGNTEAFF.

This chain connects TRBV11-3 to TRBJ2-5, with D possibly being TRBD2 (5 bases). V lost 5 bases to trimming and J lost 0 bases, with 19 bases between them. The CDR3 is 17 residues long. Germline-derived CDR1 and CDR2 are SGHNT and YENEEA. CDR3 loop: CASSDYAMEANQETQYF. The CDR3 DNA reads TGTGCCAGCAGCGATTACGCCATGGAGGCTAACCAAGAGACCCAGTACTTC. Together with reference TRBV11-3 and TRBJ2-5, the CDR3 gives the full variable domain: EAGVVQSPRYKIIEKKQPVAFWCNPISGHNTLYWYLQNLGQGPELLIRYENEEAVDDSQLPKDRFSAERLKGVDSTLKIQPAELGDSAVYLCASSDYAMEANQETQYFGPGTRLLVL.